This record concerns one T cell receptor beta chain sequence. The sample contains more than one DNA sequence encoding this CDR3. The source of the sample is a study of shared clonotypes between healthy human individuals. Some clones are missing from TCRdb's copy, which holds only in-frame ones; the method was immunoSEQ multiplex PCR. The sample has 1.5 million to 2.5 million clones, roughly 95% seen once; the top ten hold less than 1.5%. Terminally differentiated effector memory CD45RA+ cells were excluded from the naive CD8 cells, which were CD45RO-negative and positively selected for CCR7. The V segment lost 2 bases and the J segment 8 bases; nucleotides outside the gene matches: 3. Germline assignment: CDR1 MNHEY and CDR2 SVGAGI. CDR3 length equals 13 residues.

The sequenced sample was naive CD8+ T cells sorted from blood. This clonotype was sampled from a man between 18 and 35 years old in good health. The rearrangement joins TRBV6-5 to TRBJ2-1; 7 nucleotides agree with TRBD2. CDR3 sequence: CASSYGGGDEQFF. CDR3 nucleotide sequence: TGTGCCAGCAGTTACGGGGGAGGGGATGAGCAGTTCTTC.